Following are 12 T cell receptor beta chains from one sample sequenced in a study of T cells after yellow fever vaccination. MiXCR was run by TCRdb on the 5' RACE reads, yielding one entry per CDR3 protein. The sample comprises some 160,000 distinct CDR3 sequences, less than 9% of which are singletons, and 2.5% rests with the top ten. Sequencing was performed on CD4+ T cells sorted from PBMCs, taken less than 6 days after the first yellow fever vaccination. These receptors all stem from a man younger than 30 who received the YFV17D yellow fever vaccine.

This clonotype has just a few counts. The rearrangement joins TRBV9 to TRBJ2-5; D unclear. With 4 bases removed from V and 7 bases from J, the gap between germline ends came to 14 bases. This CDR3 is built from 13 residues. The germline CDR1 and CDR2 sequences are SGDLS and YYNGEE. CDR3 protein: CASSPDVLGTQYF. CDR3 DNA: TGTGCCAGCAGCCCGGACGTCCTAGGGACCCAGTACTTC.

This clonotype was observed at least ten times. The chain joins TRBV20-1 to TRBJ1-2; D remains unclear. There are 10 residues in the CDR3. Trimming took off 4 bases at V and 5 bases at J, with 5 bases between the two ends. Germline values: CDR1 DFQATT, CDR2 SNEGSKA (reference sequence). The CDR3 sequence is CSATYYGYTF. The CDR3 nucleotides read TGCAGTGCTACCTATTATGGCTACACCTTC.

CDR3 sequence reads: CASSGDRTVRGYTF. The CDR3 DNA reads TGTGCCAGCAGCGGGGACAGGACTGTAAGGGGCTACACCTTC. The rearrangement uses TRBV7-2 and TRBJ1-2; 8 nucleotides match TRBD1. CDR3 length equals 14 residues. CDR1 and CDR2 from the germline V gene are SGHTA and FQGNSA. With V trimmed by 5 bases and J by 8 bases, 10 bases remained unmatched.

The rearrangement joins TRBV2 to TRBJ2-5; 8 bases align to TRBD1. CDR3 length: 14 amino acids. J gave up 4 bases and V 6 bases, and 7 bases lay outside the gene matches. Germline values: CDR1 SNHLY, CDR2 FYNNEI. The CDR3 DNA reads as TGTGCCAGCAGCCTCGGGACAGGAGGAGAGACCCAGTACTTC. Translated, it gives CASSLGTGGETQYF.

At least ten counts were recorded for this clonotype. This chain joins TRBV7-2 and TRBJ2-1, with D possibly matching TRBD1 (5 bases). This CDR3 contains 13 residues. Germline CDR1 SGHTA, CDR2 FQGNSA. V lost 4 bases and J 8 bases, leaving 12 bases between the germline ends. CDR3 nucleotide sequence: TGTGCCAGCAGCTCCCAGCCAGGGTATGAGCAGTTCTTC. Translated: CASSSQPGYEQFF.

CDR3 coding DNA: TGCAGCGTCGTACAGGGGAGAGAGGGCTACACCTTC. Translated, it gives CSVVQGREGYTF. The rearrangement joins TRBV29-1 to TRBJ1-2; 7 bases align to TRBD1. Unmatched junction bases numbered 9, after V lost 6 bases and J lost 8 bases. This CDR3 comprises 12 residues. CDR1 SQVTM and CDR2 ANQGSEA come from the germline V gene.

This chain's CDR3 is CASSLKAGASYNEQFF. The CDR3 nucleotides read TGCGCCAGCAGCTTGAAAGCGGGGGCCTCCTACAATGAGCAGTTCTTC. This chain links TRBV5-1 with TRBJ2-1; the match to TRBD2 covers 8 bases. Germline-derived CDR1 and CDR2 are SGHRS and YFSETQ. The V and J ends lost 1 base and 0 bases, in that order; junction bases with no gene match: 3. The CDR3 is 16 amino acids. Full variable domain (outside the CDR3, taken from reference TRBV5-1 and TRBJ2-1): KAGVTQTPRYLIKTRGQQVTLSCSPISGHRSVSWYQQTPGQGLQFLFEYFSETQRNKGNFPGRFSGRQFSNSRSEMNVSTLELGDSALYLCASSLKAGASYNEQFFGPGTRLTVL.

The rearrangement joins TRBV7-2 to TRBJ1-5, with D possibly being TRBD1 (5 bases). Germline CDR1 SGHTA, CDR2 FQGNSA. The CDR3 runs 16 residues. Trimming left V 1 base short and J 6 bases short, with 16 bases between. The CDR3: CASSLVPPGLPQPQHF. The CDR3 nucleotides are TGTGCCAGCAGCTTAGTCCCTCCAGGGCTCCCTCAGCCCCAGCATTTT.

Note on this clonotype: This may come from a read error, since a much larger clone is one base off. The V and J genes are TRBV20-1 and TRBJ1-1, with D uncertain. The germline gives CDR1 DFQATT, CDR2 SNEGSKA (reference sequence). The V and J ends lost 0 bases and 6 bases respectively, with 14 bases between them. The length of the CDR3 is 14 residues. CDR3 DNA: TGCAGTGCTAGAGATCTTTGTGGGCTCTCTGAAGCTTTCTTT. This sequence encodes CSARDLCGLSEAFF.

There are many counts of this clonotype. This rearrangement joins TRBV5-4 to TRBJ2-1, with a tentative D call TRBD2 (6 bases). The CDR3 runs to 16 residues. V dropped 3 bases and J dropped 3 bases, with 16 bases sitting between them. Looked up from germline, CDR1 is SGHNT and CDR2 is YYREEE (reference sequence). The CDR3 spells CASSWGGPPIYNEQFF. The CDR3 nucleotides read TGTGCCAGCAGCTGGGGAGGACCTCCAATCTACAATGAGCAGTTCTTC.

This clonotype showed up many times. The CDR3 nucleotides read TGTGCCAGCAGCTTAGACGGGTATTCAGATACGCAGTATTTT. Translating it yields CASSLDGYSDTQYF. The chain is built from TRBV7-2 and TRBJ2-3, with no clear D. V lost 1 base and J lost 4, with 9 bases in between. CDR3 length: 14 residues. Germline V gene sequence: CDR1 SGHTA, CDR2 FQGNSA.

This clonotype was counted ten times or more. The V gene is TRBV12-3 or TRBV12-4, the J gene TRBJ2-2, with D unresolved. V was trimmed by 3 bases and J by 0 bases, leaving 5 bases between them. The CDR3 extends over 14 amino acids. The DNA for the CDR3 is TGTGCCAGCAGTTTGGACGCGAACACCGGGGAGCTGTTTTTT. Translating gives CASSLDANTGELFF.